This T cell receptor (beta chain) came from a study of identical twins. Healthy Caucasians provided all donations. Study results and limitations: For zero-insertion analyses, partial confounding could come from invariant MAIT and iNKT cells. Within beta out-of-frame sequences, the excess sharing observed between twins was weaker.

TCRdb processed the 5' RACE reads anew with MiXCR; each CDR3 protein has one entry. This sample has 15,000 to 20,000 distinct CDR3 sequences; roughly 63% occur once, and the top ten carry 5.5% to 7%. In the case of this clonotype: The antigen is undetermined.

Germline lookup yields CDR1 MNHEY and CDR2 SVGEGT. J gave up 8 bases and V 4 bases, and 8 bases lay outside the gene matches. The CDR3 length is 13 residues. This clonotype was sampled from a young woman in good health. This table probably holds off-target reads from a library built for another chain. V usage is TRBV6-2 or TRBV6-3 and J usage is TRBJ2-7, with TRBD1 identical over 7 bases. The source material was memory (CD45RO+) T cells sorted from blood. CDR3 nucleotide sequence: TGTGCCAGCAGTTTACAGGGGATAAGTAAGCAGTACTTC. It codes for CASSLQGISKQYF.